Here is one TCR beta chain with its context. The antigen remains unidentified. Germline V gene sequence: CDR1 SGHVS, CDR2 FQNEAQ. CDR3 length equals 15 residues. V lost 8 bases to trimming and J lost 0 bases; unmatched junction nucleotides: 9. These data come from a study of cytomegalovirus exposure and HLA in healthy donors. Study conclusions and caveats: Most TCR sequences proved rare, with some public TCRs found in many donors. With DRB1 most and HLA-C fewest, TCR association rates differed between HLA loci in a later analysis. Beyond CMV serostatus, there was no information to go on about immune exposure.

Primers included in the PCR were 60 Vbeta and 13 Jbeta primers. The assay was immunoSEQ multiplex PCR, and TCRdb's table has in-frame clones only and misses some. Among 100,000 to 120,000 clones listed, over 60% were seen once. This chain uses TRBV7-8 with TRBJ1-1; 7 nucleotides align to TRBD1. Input material: PBMCs. This clonotype was sampled from a woman aged 25-40 years in good health and CMV-seronegative. The CDR3 DNA reads TGTGCCAGCTTACCAGACAGGGACCTGAACACTGAAGCTTTCTTT. This encodes CASLPDRDLNTEAFF.